Detailed here is one T cell receptor beta chain. Germline V CDR1 and CDR2: GTSNPN, SVGIG (reference sequence). The V segment lost 5 bases and the J segment 10 bases; nucleotides outside the gene matches: 7. The CDR3 runs 12 residues. This entry comes from a study of blood T cell repertoires in COVID-19. Sequencing was performed with immunoSEQ multiplex PCR; in TCRdb, only in-frame clones are kept and a portion is missing. Seen here are hundreds of thousands of clones, approximately 90% observed once, and the top ten hold 5.5% to 7%. The sequenced sample consisted of PBMCs or T cells enriched from blood (not recorded which). This clonotype was sampled from a woman aged 40 to 55 who had recovered from COVID-19. The chain links TRBV30 to TRBJ1-4, with TRBD1 matching over 7 bases. CDR3 DNA sequence: TGTGCCTGGGGCGACAGGGCAAGAAAACTGTTTTTT. This sequence encodes CAWGDRARKLFF. The full variable domain, in which reference TRBV30 and TRBJ1-4 provide the parts outside the CDR3, is SQTIHQWPATLVQPVGSPLSLECTVEGTSNPNLYWYRQAAGRGLQLLFYSVGIGQISSEVPQNLSASRPQDRQFILSSKKLLLSDSGFYLCAWGDRARKLFFGSGTQLSVL.